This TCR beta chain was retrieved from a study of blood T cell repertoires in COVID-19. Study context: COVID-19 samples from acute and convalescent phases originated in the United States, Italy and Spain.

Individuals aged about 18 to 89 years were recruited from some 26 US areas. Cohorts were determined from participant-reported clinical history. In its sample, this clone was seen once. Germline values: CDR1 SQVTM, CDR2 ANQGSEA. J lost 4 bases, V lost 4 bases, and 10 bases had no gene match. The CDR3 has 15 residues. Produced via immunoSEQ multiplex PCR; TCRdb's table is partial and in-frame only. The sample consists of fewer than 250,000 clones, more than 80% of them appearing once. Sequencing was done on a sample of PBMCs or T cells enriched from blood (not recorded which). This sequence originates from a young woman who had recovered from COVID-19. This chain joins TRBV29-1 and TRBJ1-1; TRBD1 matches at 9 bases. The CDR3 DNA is TGCAGCGTTGCAGAGGACAGGGGTCAAGGCACTGAAGCTTTCTTT. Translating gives CSVAEDRGQGTEAFF.